The 29 T cell receptor beta chains in this list originate from one sample, sequenced in a study of breast tumors, draining lymph nodes, adjacent tissues. TCRdb reprocessed the multiplex PCR reads via MiXCR and lists one record per CDR3 protein. Among 12,000 or so distinct CDR3 sequences listed, 40% to 55% were seen once. Sequencing input: tumor-adjacent breast tissue. All receptors derive from a female donor with breast cancer. Some clones in this sample may be carry-over from other donors' samples.

This clonotype has more than one count but fewer than ten. The CDR3 protein is CATEESNTGELFF. DNA of the CDR3: TGTGCCACTGAGGAATCGAACACCGGGGAGCTGTTTTTT. The V gene is TRBV7-9, the J gene TRBJ2-2; no firm D call. The length of the CDR3 is 13 residues. Trimming took off 10 bases at V and 0 bases at J, with 9 bases between the two ends. CDR1 and CDR2 (germline): SEHNR, FQNEAQ (reference sequence).

The chain uses TRBV10-3 and TRBJ1-5; 7 bases line up with TRBD1. CDR3 length: 15 amino acids. V dropped 3 bases and J dropped 1; count of bases not matched to a gene: 3. Germline CDR1 is ENHRY and CDR2 is SYGVKD. The CDR3 sequence: CAISERGQSNQPQHF. Written as DNA, the CDR3 is TGTGCCATCAGTGAAAGGGGGCAGAGCAATCAGCCCCAGCATTTT.

The rearrangement joins TRBV20-1 to TRBJ1-2; D is unresolved. The CDR3 spans 13 residues. V gave up 2 bases and J gave up 4 bases, with 11 bases separating them. CDR1 and CDR2 from the germline V gene are DFQATT and SNEGSKA (reference sequence). The CDR3 DNA reads TGCAGTGCTAGACCCACTGAAGGCTATGGCTACACCTTC. Its protein product is CSARPTEGYGYTF.

This clonotype has a count of ten or more. The rearrangement links TRBV16 to TRBJ1-3; no clear D. Trimming removed 2 bases from V and 4 bases from J, with 12 bases in between. This CDR3 has 15 residues. Germline V gene lookup returns CDR1 KGHSY and CDR2 FQNENV. CDR3 DNA: TGTGCCAGCAGCCAACAATCCGCAGCCGGAAACACCATATATTTT. It specifies CASSQQSAAGNTIYF. Looking up the rest from reference TRBV16 and TRBJ1-3 gives the full variable domain: GEEVAQTPKHLVRGEGQKAKLYCAPIKGHSYVFWYQQVLKNEFKFLISFQNENVFDETGMPKERFSAKCLPNSPCSLEIQATKLEDSAVYFCASSQQSAAGNTIYFGEGSWLTVV.

This clonotype was recorded many times. V usage is TRBV28 and J usage is TRBJ2-7; D remains ambiguous. V was pared by 2 bases and J by 3 bases, with 11 bases between. Germline V gene lookup returns CDR1 MDHEN and CDR2 SYDVKM. This CDR3 is built from 14 residues. The CDR3 protein is CASSLRHGGYEQYF. In DNA form, the CDR3 reads TGTGCCAGCAGTTTACGCCACGGTGGCTACGAGCAGTACTTC.

There are many counts of this clonotype. The genes are TRBV7-6 and TRBJ2-1; TRBD2 matches at 10 bases. Germline V lookup: CDR1 SGHVS, CDR2 FNYEAQ. V shed 2 bases and J 7 bases; nucleotides not matched to a gene: 2. CDR3 length: 14 residues. The CDR3 nucleotides read TGTGCCAGCAGCTTACCTAGCGGGAGTAATGAGCAGTTCTTC. Residues: CASSLPSGSNEQFF.

The chain combines TRBV4-2 with TRBJ1-5; TRBD1 agrees at 8 bases. Per germline, CDR1 LGHNA and CDR2 YNFKEQ. The junction had 9 bases not matched to a gene; V was cut back by 4 bases and J by 7 bases. This CDR3 contains 15 residues. CDR3 in DNA: TGTGCCAGCAGCCCAAGTCCAGGGGGCTTACAGCCCCAGCATTTT. This translates into CASSPSPGGLQPQHF.

J is TRBJ2-7 and V is TRBV20-1; 10 nucleotides agree with TRBD1. Germline assignment: CDR1 DFQATT and CDR2 SNEGSKA (reference sequence). This CDR3 has 12 amino acids. V was clipped by 6 bases and J by 3 bases; unmatched bases: 2. In DNA form, the CDR3 reads TGCAGTGCAAGGACAGGGGGCTACGAGCAGTACGTC. This encodes CSARTGGYEQYV.

At least ten counts were recorded for this clonotype. Given a much more abundant clone one base away, this may be a read error. The chain links TRBV6-5 to TRBJ2-3; 12 nucleotides align to TRBD2. V was pared by 5 bases and J by 7 bases, with 10 bases of the junction left unmatched. The CDR3 extends over 16 amino acids. In germline, CDR1 is MNHEY, CDR2 SVGAGI. CDR3 DNA: TGTGCCAGCAGTCATGCGACTAGCGGGAGTGCGAATACGCAGTATTTT. The encoded protein is CASSHATSGSANTQYF.

This chain joins TRBV7-2 and TRBJ2-7; 10 bases line up with TRBD2. CDR3 length: 14 residues. Trimming at V came to 3 bases and at J to 4 bases, leaving 3 bases not matched to a gene. CDR1 is SGHTA, CDR2 FQGNSA, per germline. CDR3 DNA: TGTGCCAGCAGCTTCACTAGCGGGAAGTACGAGCAGTACTTC. Translation gives CASSFTSGKYEQYF.

The sample holds a few counts of this clonotype. The chain is built from TRBV10-3 and TRBJ1-2; unclear D gene. This CDR3 spans 8 amino acids. The germline CDR1 and CDR2 sequences are ENHRY and SYGVKD. The CDR3 loop reads CANYGYTF. The DNA for the CDR3 is TGTGCTAACTATGGCTACACCTTC.

The sample holds a few counts of this clonotype. The chain uses TRBV15 and TRBJ2-3; 8 nucleotides line up with TRBD2. From germline, CDR1 is LNHNV and CDR2 YYDKDF (reference sequence). The CDR3 runs to 16 residues. V trimming: 0 bases; J trimming: 5 bases; junction bases outside the gene matches: 7. The CDR3 sequence is CATSRDSGGGRDTQYF. DNA of the CDR3: TGTGCCACCAGCAGAGATTCCGGGGGGGGAAGAGATACGCAGTATTTT.

About this clonotype: The junction differs from germline at one of its ends, possibly a read error. The V call is TRBV5-1, the J call TRBJ2-1; D is possibly TRBD2 (5 bases). Looked up from germline, CDR1 is SGHRS and CDR2 is YFSETQ. This CDR3 is 13 amino acids long. The CDR3 loop is CASSFVRAGEQFF. The CDR3 DNA reads TGTGCCAGCAGCTTCGTTCGGGCGGGTGAGCAGTTCTTC.

This clonotype was seen many times. The chain uses TRBV6-1 and TRBJ1-3; D not resolved. CDR3 length: 16 residues. Germline values: CDR1 MNHNS, CDR2 SASEGT. V was pared by 1 base and J by 0 bases, with 10 bases between. The CDR3 region is CASSEGVRRSGNTIYF. The CDR3 coding sequence is TGTGCCAGCAGTGAAGGGGTCCGACGCTCTGGAAACACCATATATTTT.

This clonotype was recorded once. The chain combines TRBV20-1 with TRBJ2-7, with TRBD2 matching 9 bases. The length of the CDR3 is 13 residues. V lost 3 bases to trimming and J lost 5 bases; unmatched junction nucleotides: 5. Germline V gene data show CDR1 as DFQATT and CDR2 as SNEGSKA (reference sequence). DNA of the CDR3: TGCAGTGCTAGCCAGCGGGAGGCCCACGAGCAGTACTTC. Its protein is CSASQREAHEQYF.

This clonotype was detected many times. This may come from a read error, since a much larger clone is one base off. The rearrangement uses TRBV6-6 and TRBJ1-2; TRBD1 is a possible D gene (6 bases). The CDR3 has 17 residues. The germline CDR1 and CDR2 sequences are MNHNY and SVGAGI (reference sequence). Trimming removed 4 bases from V and 1 base from J, with 19 bases in between. In nucleotides, the CDR3 is TGTGCCAGCAGTTCCTCGCCAGGGGTCGCGCTTAACTATGGCTACACCTTC. As protein: CASSSSPGVALNYGYTF.

This clonotype is medium-sized. This sequence joins TRBV3-1 and TRBJ2-1; TRBD2 matches at 12 bases. Germline CDR1 LGHDT, CDR2 YNNKEL (reference sequence). The trim removed 3 bases at V and 4 bases at J, leaving 10 bases unmatched. CDR3 length: 18 amino acids. CDR3 residues: CASSQEGLAGGRYNEQFF. In DNA, the CDR3 is TGTGCCAGCAGCCAGGAGGGGCTAGCGGGAGGGAGATACAATGAGCAGTTCTTC.

The V gene is TRBV3-1, the J gene TRBJ1-2, with D uncertain. Looked up from germline, CDR1 is LGHDT and CDR2 is YNNKEL (reference sequence). This CDR3 spans 11 amino acids. Between the trimmed V and J ends, which lost 1 base and 8 bases, there was a span of 5 bases. The CDR3 bases are TGTGCCAGCAGCCAAGGGTCAGGCTACACCTTC. Amino acid sequence: CASSQGSGYTF.

This clonotype was observed many times. This could be a read error, since a much larger clone is one nucleotide away. The V call is TRBV3-1, the J call TRBJ2-5, with a possible D match to TRBD2 (7 bases). CDR3 length: 13 amino acids. In germline, CDR1 is LGHDT, CDR2 YNNKEL (reference sequence). The CDR3 loop reads CASSQGRGGTQHF. CDR3 nucleotides: TGTGCCAGCAGCCAAGGAAGGGGGGGGACCCAGCACTTC.

The sample holds a few counts of this clonotype. One base away lies a much larger clone, so this may be a sequencing read error. The chain carries TRBV7-9 and TRBJ2-5; 8 positions match TRBD1. From germline, CDR1 is SEHNR and CDR2 FQNEAQ (reference sequence). The CDR3 has 17 residues. CDR3 residues: CASSPQGVSLPQEPQYF. CDR3 coding DNA: TGTGCCAGCAGCCCACAGGGGGTATCGCTACCTCAAGAGCCCCAGTACTTC. The whole variable domain, remainder taken from reference TRBV7-9 and TRBJ2-5, is DTGVSQNPRHKITKRGQNVTFRCDPISEHNRLYWYRQTLGQGPEFLTYFQNEAQLEKSRLLSDRFSAERPKGSFSTLEIQRTEQGDSAMYLCASSPQGVSLPQEPQYFGPGTRLLVL.

This clonotype is medium-sized in the sample. V gene TRBV4-2 combines with J gene TRBJ2-3; no reliable D call. Per germline, CDR1 LGHNA and CDR2 YNFKEQ. V was clipped by 0 bases and J by 3 bases, with 1 base between them. The CDR3 is made up of 12 amino acids. The CDR3 sequence: CASSQETDTQYF. The CDR3 DNA is TGTGCCAGCAGCCAAGAAACAGATACGCAGTATTTT.

As to this clonotype: This clone may be a read error of a much larger clone one base away. Likely a read error: the CDR3 ends without its conserved phenylalanine or tryptophan. CDR3 nucleotides: TGTGCCAGCTCACCGGGGGATTATTATGGCTACACCCTC. It yields the protein CASSPGDYYGYTL. The chain has TRBV9 and TRBJ1-2; the D gene is possibly TRBD1 (5 bases). Germline-derived CDR1 and CDR2 are SGDLS and YYNGEE. The CDR3 contains 13 residues. V lost 7 bases, J lost 5 bases, and 15 bases lay in between.

A remark on this clonotype: The germline gene is not matched at one end of the junction; a read error may be the cause. The V gene is TRBV7-8, the J gene TRBJ1-5; the D gene is possibly TRBD1 (5 bases). Germline V gene data show CDR1 as SGHVS and CDR2 as FQNEAQ. This CDR3 is built from 14 residues. The CDR3 DNA sequence: TGTGCCAGCAGCTTAGAGACAGTTGGGGAGCCCCAGAATTTT. Encoded protein: CASSLETVGEPQNF.

This clonotype came up many times. J is TRBJ2-3 and V is TRBV12-3 or TRBV12-4, with D possibly matching TRBD2 (5 bases). CDR3 size: 14 residues. V lost 3 bases to trimming and J lost 1 base, with 8 bases between them. The CDR3 region is CASSFPEGTDTQYF. CDR3 bases: TGTGCCAGCAGTTTTCCGGAGGGCACAGATACGCAGTATTTT.

This clonotype was counted many times. Since a much larger clone is just one base distant, this may be a read error. The rearrangement links TRBV14 to TRBJ2-6; D is possibly TRBD1 (6 bases). The CDR3 has 17 residues. Germline V gene sequence: CDR1 SGHDN, CDR2 FVKESK. CDR3 sequence: CASSMTGQLSGATVLTF. DNA for the CDR3: TGTGCCAGCAGCATGACAGGACAACTCTCTGGGGCCACCGTCCTGACTTTC.

This clonotype is medium-sized (0.01 to 0.1%) by share. The gene calls are TRBV2 and TRBJ2-1, with D perhaps TRBD1 (6 bases). Germline CDR1 and CDR2: SNHLY and FYNNEI. The length of the CDR3 is 14 residues. The V and J ends lost 5 bases and 4 bases respectively, with 12 bases between them. The CDR3 is CASSIRDKYNEQFF. In DNA form, the CDR3 reads TGTGCCAGCAGTATCCGGGACAAATACAATGAGCAGTTCTTC.

This clonotype was recorded at least ten times. This rearrangement joins TRBV29-1 to TRBJ2-7; 8 bases fit TRBD1. J was trimmed by 3 bases and V by 5 bases; bases with no gene match: 6. Germline CDR1 is SQVTM and CDR2 is ANQGSEA. CDR3 length: 13 residues. The CDR3 loop is CSVPGQGIYEQYF. The CDR3 coding sequence is TGCAGCGTTCCTGGACAGGGCATCTACGAGCAGTACTTC.

The chain is built from TRBV20-1 and TRBJ1-5, with 9 bases lining up with TRBD1. The CDR3 loop spans 16 amino acids. Germline V lookup: CDR1 DFQATT, CDR2 SNEGSKA (reference sequence). Losses at the gene ends were 2 bases for V and 1 base for J; bases not matched to a gene: 6. CDR3 DNA sequence: TGCAGTGCTAGACCCTCTACAGGGGGCAGCAATCAGCCCCAGCATTTT. Its protein product is CSARPSTGGSNQPQHF.

The chain employs TRBV14 and TRBJ2-1; 9 bases fit TRBD2. This CDR3 has 17 amino acids. The V segment lost 0 bases and the J segment 9 bases; nucleotides outside the gene matches: 12. Per the germline V gene, CDR1 is SGHDN and CDR2 is FVKESK. The CDR3 region is CASSQERRLAGFTEQFF. CDR3 sequence (DNA): TGTGCCAGCAGCCAAGAGAGAAGGCTAGCGGGATTCACTGAGCAGTTCTTC. Supplemented by reference TRBV14 and TRBJ2-1, the full variable domain reads EAGVTQFPSHSVIEKGQTVTLRCDPISGHDNLYWYRRVMGKEIKFLLHFVKESKQDESGMPNNRFLAERTGGTYSTLKVQPAELEDSGVYFCASSQERRLAGFTEQFFGPGTRLTVL.